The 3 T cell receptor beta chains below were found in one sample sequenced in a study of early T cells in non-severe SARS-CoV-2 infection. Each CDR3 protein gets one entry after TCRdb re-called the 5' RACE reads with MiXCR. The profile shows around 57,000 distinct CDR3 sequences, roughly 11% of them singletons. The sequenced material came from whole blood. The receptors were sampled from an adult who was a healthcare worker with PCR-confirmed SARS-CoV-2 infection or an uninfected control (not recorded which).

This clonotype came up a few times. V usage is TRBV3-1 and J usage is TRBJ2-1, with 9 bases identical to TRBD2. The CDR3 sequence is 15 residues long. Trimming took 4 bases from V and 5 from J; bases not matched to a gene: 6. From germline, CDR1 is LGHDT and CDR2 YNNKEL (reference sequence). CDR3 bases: TGTGCCAGCAGCCTCCGGGCTAGCGGGAACAATGAGCAGTTCTTC. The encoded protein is CASSLRASGNNEQFF.

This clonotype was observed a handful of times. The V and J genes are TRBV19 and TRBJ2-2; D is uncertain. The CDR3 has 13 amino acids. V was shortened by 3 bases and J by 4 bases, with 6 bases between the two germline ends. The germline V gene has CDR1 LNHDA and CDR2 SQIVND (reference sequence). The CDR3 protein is CASSIKFTGELFF. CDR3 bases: TGTGCCAGTAGTATTAAGTTCACCGGGGAGCTGTTTTTT. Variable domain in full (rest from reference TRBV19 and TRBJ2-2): DGGITQSPKYLFRKEGQNVTLSCEQNLNHDAMYWYRQDPGQGLRLIYYSQIVNDFQKGDIAEGYSVSREKKESFPLTVTSAQKNPTAFYLCASSIKFTGELFFGEGSRLTVL.

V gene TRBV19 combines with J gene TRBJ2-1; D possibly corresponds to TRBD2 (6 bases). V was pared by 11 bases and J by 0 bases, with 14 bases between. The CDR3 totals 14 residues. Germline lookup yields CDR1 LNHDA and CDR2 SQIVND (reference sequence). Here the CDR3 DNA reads TGTGCCTGTCGACTAGACCCCTCCTACAATGAGCAGTTCTTC. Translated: CACRLDPSYNEQFF.